Presented here are 14 T cell receptor beta chains from one specimen sequenced in a study of PD-L1 blockade in urothelial cancer. Time point given: pretreatment peripheral blood. Here immunoSEQ multiplex PCR was the method, and the copy in TCRdb shows in-frame clones only, minus some. Here the sample spans around 130,000 clones, about 88% being singletons. The sequencing used PBMCs, collected around atezolizumab (anti-PD-L1) treatment. These receptors originate from a man aged 50 to 60 with urothelial cancer.

This chain links TRBV5-1 with TRBJ2-7; D possibly corresponds to TRBD1 (6 bases). The CDR3 runs 14 residues. The V gene's germline CDR1 is SGHRS and CDR2 YFSETQ. V lost 4 bases and J 6 bases, leaving 17 bases between the germline ends. CDR3 protein: CASSVLLKDSEQYF. The CDR3 DNA reads TGCGCCAGCAGCGTCCTGCTTAAGGACAGCGAGCAGTACTTC.

The chain is built from TRBV28 and TRBJ1-4; the D gene is possibly TRBD1 (5 bases). CDR1 MDHEN and CDR2 SYDVKM come from the germline V gene. V lost 3 bases and J 5 bases, leaving 13 bases between the germline ends. This CDR3 is built from 15 residues. This chain's CDR3 is CASSFYLGGNEKLFF. The CDR3 DNA is TGTGCCAGCAGTTTTTATTTGGGGGGGAATGAAAAACTGTTTTTT.

The rearrangement links TRBV28 to TRBJ1-1; D might be TRBD1 (5 bases). Per germline, CDR1 MDHEN and CDR2 SYDVKM. V was pared by 2 bases and J by 1 base, with 11 bases between. The CDR3 spans 15 residues. CDR3 nucleotides: TGTGCCAGCAGTTTAAGGGGAACAAGGAACACTGAAGCTTTCTTT. Translated, it gives CASSLRGTRNTEAFF.

CDR3 in amino acids: CAWSASGLSSYNEQFF. As DNA, the CDR3 is TGTGCCTGGAGTGCTAGCGGGTTGAGCTCCTACAATGAGCAGTTCTTC. The chain has TRBV30 and TRBJ2-1; TRBD2 aligns across 8 bases. The CDR3 extends over 16 amino acids. Germline V gene lookup returns CDR1 GTSNPN and CDR2 SVGIG (reference sequence). V lost 1 base, J lost 0 bases, and 5 bases stayed unmatched. The entire variable domain, with the rest obtained from reference TRBV30 and TRBJ2-1, is as follows: SQTIHQWPATLVQPVGSPLSLECTVEGTSNPNLYWYRQAAGRGLQLLFYSVGIGQISSEVPQNLSASRPQDRQFILSSKKLLLSDSGFYLCAWSASGLSSYNEQFFGPGTRLTVL.

The chain employs TRBV19 and TRBJ2-7; tentatively, D is TRBD1 (6 bases). V was clipped by 5 bases and J by 9 bases, with 20 bases between them. The CDR3 has 14 residues. CDR1 is LNHDA, CDR2 SQIVND, per germline (reference sequence). This CDR3 reads CASSLGTSGTRQYF. For the CDR3, the DNA is TGTGCCAGTAGTTTGGGGACAAGTGGTACACGGCAGTACTTC.

This clone was counted between two and nine times. The chain links TRBV5-1 to TRBJ2-5, with a weak D call TRBD1 (6 bases). CDR3 length: 15 amino acids. V shed 4 bases and J shed 3 bases, with 16 bases lying between them. Germline V gene lookup returns CDR1 SGHRS and CDR2 YFSETQ. CDR3 nucleotides: TGCGCCAGCAGCCCCCAGGGGCGGAAAGAAGAGACCCAGTACTTC. This gives the protein CASSPQGRKEETQYF.

The chain combines TRBV27 with TRBJ2-5, with D tentatively TRBD2 (5 bases). This CDR3 comprises 16 residues. V gave up 3 bases and J gave up 1 base, with 15 bases separating them. Germline V gene data show CDR1 as MNHEY and CDR2 as SMNVEV (reference sequence). The CDR3 loop is CASSLRNSGIQETQYF. In nucleotides, the CDR3 is TGTGCCAGCAGTTTGAGGAACTCGGGGATCCAAGAGACCCAGTACTTC.

V is TRBV7-2 and J is TRBJ2-1; D possibly corresponds to TRBD2 (5 bases). This CDR3 comprises 15 residues. The germline gives CDR1 SGHTA, CDR2 FQGNSA. V was shortened by 5 bases and J by 8 bases, with 19 bases between the two germline ends. The DNA for the CDR3 is TGTGCCAGCAGCAAGCGGCGCAAGTTTGGTGATGAGCAGTTCTTC. Its translation is CASSKRRKFGDEQFF.

This chain links TRBV5-1 with TRBJ1-3, with D uncertain. This CDR3 region has 16 residues. CDR1 SGHRS and CDR2 YFSETQ come from the germline V gene. With 1 base removed from V and 0 bases from J, the gap between germline ends came to 11 bases. The CDR3 sequence: CASSLYGGNSGNTIYF. The CDR3, as DNA: TGCGCCAGCAGCTTGTATGGAGGGAACTCTGGAAACACCATATATTTT.

This clone was seen a handful of times. The rearrangement uses TRBV11-2 and TRBJ1-6; 7 bases align to TRBD1. From germline, CDR1 is SGHAT and CDR2 FQNNGV. Trimming removed 1 base from V and 10 bases from J; junction bases left unmatched: 4. The CDR3 contains 14 residues. In DNA form, the CDR3 reads TGTGCCAGCAGCTTAGGAGGGGGCAGATCACCCCTCCACTTT. Its translation: CASSLGGGRSPLHF.

This chain's CDR3 is CASSEGGSGRGDEQFF. CDR3 sequence (DNA): TGTGCCAGCAGTGAAGGCGGTAGCGGGAGGGGGGATGAGCAGTTCTTC. The chain links TRBV2 to TRBJ2-1; 11 nucleotides line up with TRBD2. V dropped 1 base and J dropped 8; count of bases not matched to a gene: 7. Germline CDR1 reads SNHLY; CDR2 reads FYNNEI. The CDR3 is made up of 16 amino acids.

The chain uses TRBV15 and TRBJ1-1; D is uncertain. CDR3 length: 16 amino acids. The germline CDR1 and CDR2 sequences are LNHNV and YYDKDF (reference sequence). V was trimmed by 1 base and J by 0 bases, leaving 12 bases between them. CDR3 region: CATSRGVGAMNTEAFF. CDR3 in DNA: TGTGCCACCAGCAGAGGGGTGGGAGCCATGAACACTGAAGCTTTCTTT.

This clone was found once. The chain has TRBV6-5 and TRBJ2-7; D is perhaps TRBD2 (6 bases). V was pared by 6 bases and J by 3 bases, with 15 bases between. The length of the CDR3 is 14 residues. Germline lookup yields CDR1 MNHEY and CDR2 SVGAGI. In DNA, the CDR3 is TGTGCCAGCAGCCTCAGACTAGGTGGCTACGAGCAGTACTTC. Its translation is CASSLRLGGYEQYF.

The rearrangement uses TRBV5-6 and TRBJ2-1; D perhaps matches TRBD2 (6 bases). Germline V gene lookup returns CDR1 SGHDT and CDR2 YYEEEE. V was pared by 7 bases and J by 5 bases, with 19 bases between. The CDR3 covers 15 residues. The CDR3 is CASWIIETRHNEQFF. CDR3 DNA: TGTGCCAGCTGGATAATCGAGACTAGGCACAATGAGCAGTTCTTC. The entire variable domain, with the rest obtained from reference TRBV5-6 and TRBJ2-1, is as follows: DAGVTQSPTHLIKTRGQQVTLRCSPKSGHDTVSWYQQALGQGPQFIFQYYEEEERQRGNFPDRFSGHQFPNYSSELNVNALLLGDSALYLCASWIIETRHNEQFFGPGTRLTVL.